This T cell receptor beta chain stems from a study of beta chain features in type 1 diabetes. General observations from the study: Moderately but significantly shorter TCRB CDR3s were found in Type 1 diabetes patients in all four CD4+ subsets.

V lost 5 bases, J lost 8 bases, and 16 bases lay in between. The germline CDR1 and CDR2 sequences are SEHNR and FQNEAQ (reference sequence). The length of the CDR3 is 15 residues. Comments on this clone: The antigen is undetermined.

Expressed TCRB transcripts were sequenced, since all the RNA that had been isolated was reverse transcribed. The repertoire was sequenced with immunoSEQ multiplex PCR; TCRdb's copy has only in-frame clones and lacks some. The sample yields over 120,000 clones, roughly an eighth seen once. The TCR comes from a man in his late teens or twenties with type 1 diabetes. The material sequenced was central memory CD4+ T cells from blood. The chain recombines TRBV7-9 with TRBJ1-6; D is possibly TRBD1 (6 bases). The CDR3 is CASSQKGGADSPLHF. CDR3 in DNA: TGTGCCAGCAGCCAGAAGGGGGGGGCGGATTCACCCCTCCACTTT.